This T cell receptor (beta chain) stems from a study of blood T cell repertoires in COVID-19. Study in general: T cells, B-cell-depleted T cells, or PBMCs supplied cDNA or gDNA.

V dropped 3 bases and J dropped 8 bases, with 14 bases sitting between them. CDR3 length equals 13 residues. Germline-derived CDR1 and CDR2 are SGHRS and YFSETQ. Some clones are missing from TCRdb's copy, which holds only in-frame ones; the method was immunoSEQ multiplex PCR. The top ten hold approximately 0.95% of the sample, which has 30,000 to 40,000 clones, 93% seen once. The clonotype originates from a male donor with active COVID-19. This chain joins TRBV5-1 and TRBJ1-2; D call uncertain. Sequenced input: peripheral blood. The CDR3 DNA reads TGCGCCAGCAGCTCAGCGCAGAATCACGGCTACACCTTC. Translation gives CASSSAQNHGYTF.